These 16 T cell receptor beta chains share one sample of origin, sequenced in a study of PD-1 blockade in classical Hodgkin lymphoma. The protocol was immunoSEQ multiplex PCR, while the TCRdb copy is restricted to in-frame clones and leaves out a portion. The sample gives 30,000 or so clones, around 71% of which show up once; 4% is in the top ten. Each of the patients experienced relapse following autologous stem cell transplantation, and their brentuximab vedotin exposure differed. The starting material was peripheral blood mononuclear cells (PBMCs), obtained before the second cycle of nivolumab. These receptors were obtained from a human donor with classical Hodgkin lymphoma.

The V call is TRBV19, the J call TRBJ2-1; the match to TRBD2 covers 8 bases. Germline V lookup: CDR1 LNHDA, CDR2 SQIVND (reference sequence). This CDR3 region has 14 residues. V was pared by 5 bases and J by 3 bases, with 3 bases of the junction left unmatched. The CDR3 sequence: CASSAGLVYNEQFF. CDR3 nucleotides: TGTGCCAGTAGTGCGGGACTAGTCTACAATGAGCAGTTCTTC. The complete variable domain, with remaining parts taken from reference TRBV19 and TRBJ2-1, reads DGGITQSPKYLFRKEGQNVTLSCEQNLNHDAMYWYRQDPGQGLRLIYYSQIVNDFQKGDIAEGYSVSREKKESFPLTVTSAQKNPTAFYLCASSAGLVYNEQFFGPGTRLTVL.

This clone was seen more than once but under ten times. The chain is built from TRBV7-2 and TRBJ2-7; 7 bases are shared with TRBD1. V was clipped by 2 bases and J by 3 bases; unmatched bases: 7. The germline CDR1 and CDR2 sequences are SGHTA and FQGNSA. The CDR3 runs to 15 residues. CDR3 protein: CASSLQPGQNYEQYF. The CDR3 region has the DNA TGTGCCAGCAGCTTACAACCGGGACAGAACTACGAGCAGTACTTC.

A remark on this clone: Sequence at one end of the junction differs from germline and may be a read error. The rearrangement links TRBV2 to TRBJ2-7, with a weak D call TRBD2 (7 bases). CDR1 and CDR2 from the germline V gene are SNHLY and FYNNEI. The CDR3 sequence is 15 residues long. The CDR3 is CASSEEGGVAYEQYF. In DNA, the CDR3 is TGTGCCAGCAGCGAAGAAGGGGGGGTAGCCTACGAGCAGTACTTC.

This clone was observed a few times. The chain uses TRBV7-9 and TRBJ1-1; D gene uncertain. V was pared by 3 bases and J by 3 bases, with 11 bases between. Germline V gene data show CDR1 as SEHNR and CDR2 as FQNEAQ (reference sequence). This CDR3 has 14 residues. CDR3 amino acids: CASSFSLGYTEAFF. The CDR3 DNA is TGTGCCAGCAGCTTCAGCCTGGGGTACACTGAAGCTTTCTTT.

The chain links TRBV6-5 to TRBJ2-3; 10 nucleotides agree with TRBD2. Germline assignment: CDR1 MNHEY and CDR2 SVGAGI. The ends lost 3 bases at V and 2 bases at J; junction bases unmatched: 5. This CDR3 is built from 16 residues. The CDR3 DNA follows: TGTGCCAGCAGTTATCGGACTAGCGGTAACACAGATACGCAGTATTTT. Protein product: CASSYRTSGNTDTQYF.

This clone was counted a single time. This chain connects TRBV9 to TRBJ2-5; D remains unclear. CDR3 length equals 13 residues. Looked up from germline, CDR1 is SGDLS and CDR2 is YYNGEE. Trimming shortened V by 0 bases and J by 7 bases, and 10 bases separated the two germline ends. CDR3 amino acids: CASSVGGLGTQYF. The CDR3 bases are TGTGCCAGCAGCGTAGGGGGATTGGGGACCCAGTACTTC. The full variable domain, rest sourced from reference TRBV9 and TRBJ2-5, is DSGVTQTPKHLITATGQRVTLRCSPRSGDLSVYWYQQSLDQGLQFLIQYYNGEERAKGNILERFSAQQFPDLHSELNLSSLELGDSALYFCASSVGGLGTQYFGPGTRLLVL.

The chain employs TRBV6-5 and TRBJ2-4, with D possibly being TRBD1 (5 bases). The V end was cut by 6 bases, the J end by 7 bases, with 19 bases between. The CDR3 is 15 amino acids. Germline assignment: CDR1 MNHEY and CDR2 SVGAGI. CDR3 in DNA: TGTGCCAGCAGGGACACCCGGTCCACGTACAACATTCAGTACTTC. Translation: CASRDTRSTYNIQYF.

This clone was counted a few times. The rearrangement uses TRBV5-8 and TRBJ2-7; D is unclear. There are 13 residues in the CDR3. V was shortened by 0 bases and J by 3 bases, with 7 bases between the two germline ends. Per germline, CDR1 SGHTS and CDR2 YDEGEE. DNA for the CDR3: TGTGCCAGCAGCTTGGGGACGGGCTACGAGCAGTACTTC. It encodes CASSLGTGYEQYF. Combining the CDR3 with reference TRBV5-8 and TRBJ2-7 gives the whole variable domain EAGVTQSPTHLIKTRGQQATLRCSPISGHTSVYWYQQALGLGLQFLLWYDEGEERNRGNFPPRFSGRQFPNYSSELNVNALELEDSALYLCASSLGTGYEQYFGPGTRLTVT.

V gene TRBV28 combines with J gene TRBJ2-3; tentatively, D is TRBD1 (6 bases). V was clipped by 3 bases and J by 0 bases, with 7 bases between them. The germline gives CDR1 MDHEN, CDR2 SYDVKM. The CDR3 runs 14 residues. The CDR3 loop is CASSFQGSTDTQYF. The CDR3 DNA follows: TGTGCCAGCAGTTTTCAGGGGAGCACAGATACGCAGTATTTT. The variable domain in full, with the rest retrieved from reference TRBV28 and TRBJ2-3, is DVKVTQSSRYLVKRTGEKVFLECVQDMDHENMFWYRQDPGLGLRLIYFSYDVKMKEKGDIPEGYSVSREKKERFSLILESASTNQTSMYLCASSFQGSTDTQYFGPGTRLTVL.

This clone turned up a few times. This sequence joins TRBV6-6 and TRBJ2-7; 8 bases match TRBD2. This CDR3 is 15 amino acids long. The V and J ends lost 6 bases and 5 bases, in that order; junction bases with no gene match: 12. The germline V gene encodes CDR1 MNHNY and CDR2 SVGAGI (reference sequence). The CDR3 here is CASSRTAGAFHEQYF. In DNA, the CDR3 is TGTGCCAGCAGCCGTACAGCGGGAGCGTTCCACGAGCAGTACTTC.

The rearrangement links TRBV11-1 to TRBJ2-5, with D perhaps TRBD2 (6 bases). Trimming cost V 0 bases and J 2 bases, with 19 bases left between them. Germline CDR1 SGHAT, CDR2 FQDESV (reference sequence). The CDR3 loop spans 18 amino acids. Here the CDR3 reads CASSLAGLDYNLQETQYF. CDR3 in DNA: TGTGCCAGCAGCTTAGCCGGTTTGGACTATAACTTACAAGAGACCCAGTACTTC. Looking up the rest from reference TRBV11-1 and TRBJ2-5 gives the full variable domain: EAEVAQSPRYKITEKSQAVAFWCDPISGHATLYWYRQILGQGPELLVQFQDESVVDDSQLPKDRFSAERLKGVDSTLKIQPAELGDSAMYLCASSLAGLDYNLQETQYFGPGTRLLVL.

V and J are TRBV28 and TRBJ2-7; D may be TRBD1 (6 bases). V was clipped by 2 bases and J by 5 bases, with 10 bases between them. CDR3 size: 13 residues. Germline values: CDR1 MDHEN, CDR2 SYDVKM. CDR3 sequence (DNA): TGTGCCAGCAGTTTACCCAGGGGCCACGAGCAGTACTTC. Amino acid sequence: CASSLPRGHEQYF.

This clone was observed a few times. The chain uses TRBV5-6 and TRBJ2-7; 8 bases are a match to TRBD2. The CDR3 is 19 amino acids. After removal of 4 bases from V and 0 bases from J, the junction contained 18 bases not matched to a gene. Germline CDR1 SGHDT, CDR2 YYEEEE. The CDR3, as DNA: TGTGCCAGCAGCCACCCTTTGCTGAGCGGGAGCTCAACCTCCTACGAGCAGTACTTC. Amino acid sequence: CASSHPLLSGSSTSYEQYF.

This clone was counted only a few times. The chain employs TRBV10-3 and TRBJ1-1; D ambiguous. Germline values: CDR1 ENHRY, CDR2 SYGVKD. V lost 0 bases, J lost 0 bases, and 14 bases lay in between. The CDR3 covers 17 residues. Written as DNA, the CDR3 is TGTGCCATCAGTGAGTCGGGAGGGTCGGGAATGAACACTGAAGCTTTCTTT. It specifies CAISESGGSGMNTEAFF.

Points on this clone: The sample has other DNA sequences that encode this CDR3 too. V usage is TRBV30 and J usage is TRBJ1-1; unclear D gene. This CDR3 has 12 residues. The germline V gene has CDR1 GTSNPN and CDR2 SVGIG (reference sequence). V was clipped by 0 bases and J by 3 bases, with 5 bases between them. The CDR3 region has the DNA TGTGCCTGGAGTGTATCGGACACTGAAGCTTTCTTT. Residues: CAWSVSDTEAFF.

The genes are TRBV14 and TRBJ2-5; TRBD2 agrees at 11 bases. There are 15 residues in the CDR3. V trimming: 1 base; J trimming: 5 bases; junction bases outside the gene matches: 3. Germline V gene sequence: CDR1 SGHDN, CDR2 FVKESK. This chain's CDR3 is CASSQALAGGETQYF. Here the CDR3 DNA reads TGTGCCAGCAGCCAAGCCCTAGCGGGGGGTGAGACCCAGTACTTC.